One and the same sample provided the 19 T cell receptor beta chains below, sequenced in a study of blood T cell repertoires in COVID-19. The protocol was immunoSEQ multiplex PCR, while the TCRdb copy is restricted to in-frame clones and leaves out a portion. The top ten clones hold about 7% of a sample with some 370,000 clones, 90% of them seen once. The sequenced material came from peripheral blood. The source is a man aged 18-30 years with active or convalescent COVID-19.

This rearrangement joins TRBV2 to TRBJ2-7; no clear D. There are 13 residues in the CDR3. Germline loops: CDR1 SNHLY, CDR2 FYNNEI. Trimming removed 4 bases at V and 3 bases at J, with 10 bases between. The CDR3 spells CASSGLAYYEQYF. The CDR3 DNA follows: TGTGCCAGCAGTGGCCTTGCCTACTACGAGCAGTACTTC.

This chain joins TRBV7-9 and TRBJ1-5; D is unclear. Germline V lookup: CDR1 SEHNR, CDR2 FQNEAQ (reference sequence). V was clipped by 2 bases and J by 6 bases, with 11 bases between them. This CDR3 is 14 amino acids long. The CDR3 spells CASSLHGEGQPQHF. The DNA of the CDR3 is TGTGCCAGCAGCTTACACGGGGAGGGTCAGCCCCAGCATTTT.

The V call is TRBV10-3, the J call TRBJ1-5; D call uncertain. The CDR3 runs 16 residues. Germline V gene lookup returns CDR1 ENHRY and CDR2 SYGVKD. V lost 3 bases and J lost 6, with 18 bases in between. CDR3 bases: TGTGCCATCAGTGAATCAGGTCCCCAACGGGGTCAGCCCCAGCATTTT. Residues: CAISESGPQRGQPQHF.

The chain couples TRBV7-2 to TRBJ2-3; TRBD2 aligns across 15 bases. Trimming at V came to 5 bases and at J to 8 bases, leaving 8 bases not matched to a gene. CDR3 length equals 16 residues. Germline lookup yields CDR1 SGHTA and CDR2 FQGNSA. Here the CDR3 reads CASSLGLAGGTGTQYF. The CDR3 DNA is TGTGCCAGCAGCCTCGGACTAGCGGGGGGGACCGGTACGCAGTATTTT.

The chain combines TRBV6-2 or TRBV6-3 with TRBJ2-2, with 9 positions matching TRBD1. Germline CDR1 MNHEY, CDR2 SVGEGT. Germline trimming cut 5 bases from V and 6 bases from J; bases unmatched to any gene: 7. This CDR3 is 15 amino acids long. CDR3 sequence reads: CASSHPDRGSGELFF. DNA for the CDR3: TGTGCCAGCAGTCACCCGGACAGGGGCTCCGGGGAGCTGTTTTTT.

In its sample, this clone was seen a few times. CDR3 coding DNA: TGTGCCAGCTCAGCAGGGCAGGGGACTGAAGCTTTCTTT. Protein: CASSAGQGTEAFF. V and J are TRBV18 and TRBJ1-1; D is perhaps TRBD1 (6 bases). The CDR3 covers 13 residues. The ends were cut back, 5 bases at V and 5 bases at J, with 12 bases in the middle. CDR1 KGHSH and CDR2 LQKENI come from the germline V gene.

The chain employs TRBV19 and TRBJ1-2, with D tentatively TRBD1 (6 bases). Trimming cost V 5 bases and J 2 bases, with 15 bases left between them. Germline values: CDR1 LNHDA, CDR2 SQIVND (reference sequence). CDR3 length equals 15 residues. The CDR3 protein is CASSFSLGANYGYTF. CDR3 DNA: TGTGCCAGTAGTTTCTCCCTGGGGGCCAACTATGGCTACACCTTC.

The genes are TRBV5-1 and TRBJ2-7; maybe TRBD1 (5 bases). CDR1 SGHRS and CDR2 YFSETQ come from the germline V gene. This CDR3 spans 13 amino acids. The ends were cut back, 0 bases at V and 2 bases at J, with 6 bases in the middle. The CDR3 sequence is CASSLEQAYEQYF. The DNA for the CDR3 is TGCGCCAGCAGCTTGGAACAGGCCTACGAGCAGTACTTC.

The V call is TRBV6-4, the J call TRBJ2-2; 8 bases are shared with TRBD2. Germline loops: CDR1 MRHNA, CDR2 SNTAGT. CDR3 size: 14 residues. With 6 bases clipped from V and 4 bases from J, the junction kept 4 bases outside the gene matches. The CDR3: CASSVTSGTGELFF. CDR3 coding DNA: TGTGCCAGCAGCGTTACTAGCGGCACCGGGGAGCTGTTTTTT.

This clone has a handful of counts. In DNA, the CDR3 is TGTGCCAGCAGGGGGGGGAGCTCTTCTGGAAACACCATATATTTT. It is translated as CASRGGSSSGNTIYF. The chain is built from TRBV28 and TRBJ1-3, with a possible D match to TRBD1 (5 bases). This CDR3 has 15 residues. V dropped 6 bases and J dropped 1 base, with 13 bases sitting between them. CDR1 and CDR2 from the germline V gene are MDHEN and SYDVKM.

The rearrangement links TRBV19 to TRBJ2-1; 7 bases align to TRBD2. Unmatched junction bases numbered 6, after V lost 8 bases and J lost 5 bases. Germline V lookup: CDR1 LNHDA, CDR2 SQIVND (reference sequence). The CDR3 loop spans 13 amino acids. For the CDR3, the DNA is TGTGCCAGTTCTAGCGGAGGTAACAATGAGCAGTTCTTC. Translating gives CASSSGGNNEQFF.

The rearrangement joins TRBV6-5 to TRBJ1-3; the D gene is possibly TRBD1 (6 bases). CDR1 is MNHEY, CDR2 SVGAGI, per germline. This CDR3 contains 15 residues. Trimming left V 5 bases short and J 3 bases short, with 14 bases between. CDR3 in DNA: TGTGCCAGCAGTAAAACAGGGATCGGTGGAAACACCATATATTTT. This gives the protein CASSKTGIGGNTIYF.

This clone was seen a handful of times. This rearrangement joins TRBV5-1 to TRBJ2-1; maybe TRBD2 (6 bases). The CDR3 sequence is 14 residues long. Germline V CDR1 and CDR2: SGHRS, YFSETQ. The V gene lost 6 bases and the J gene lost 0 bases, with 10 bases spanning the gap. This CDR3 is CASKGGNSYNEQFF. The CDR3, as DNA: TGCGCCAGCAAAGGCGGGAACTCCTACAATGAGCAGTTCTTC.

The chain joins TRBV9 to TRBJ1-1, with D possibly matching TRBD1 (6 bases). The germline V gene has CDR1 SGDLS and CDR2 YYNGEE. The V end was cut by 0 bases, the J end by 3 bases, with 9 bases between. The CDR3 is 14 amino acids. CDR3 sequence: CASSVVSGDTEAFF. As DNA, the CDR3 is TGTGCCAGCAGCGTAGTGTCAGGGGACACTGAAGCTTTCTTT.

This rearrangement joins TRBV6-5 to TRBJ2-5; D is unresolved. Germline V gene lookup returns CDR1 MNHEY and CDR2 SVGAGI. The CDR3 is 14 amino acids. Trimming removed 6 bases from V and 5 bases from J, with 16 bases in between. Here the CDR3 reads CASRNRFPRETQYF. The DNA of the CDR3 is TGTGCCAGCAGAAATCGCTTTCCCCGGGAGACCCAGTACTTC.

J is TRBJ2-7 and V is TRBV24-1, with no clear D. The CDR3 length is 14 residues. Trimming took off 4 bases at V and 3 bases at J, with 12 bases between the two ends. From germline, CDR1 is KGHDR and CDR2 SFDVKD. The CDR3 loop reads CATSESGLSYEQYF. For the CDR3, the DNA is TGTGCCACCAGTGAGTCGGGTTTGAGCTACGAGCAGTACTTC.

The J gene is TRBJ2-1, the V gene TRBV24-1; 8 bases match TRBD2. Germline trimming cut 3 bases from V and 1 base from J; bases unmatched to any gene: 4. This CDR3 has 16 amino acids. CDR1 is KGHDR, CDR2 SFDVKD, per germline. DNA of the CDR3: TGTGCCACCAGTGATCGAGCGGGAGATTCCTACAATGAGCAGTTCTTC. Translating gives CATSDRAGDSYNEQFF.

The J gene is TRBJ2-7, the V gene TRBV9; tentatively, D is TRBD2 (6 bases). This CDR3 has 15 amino acids. Germline-derived CDR1 and CDR2 are SGDLS and YYNGEE. V shed 6 bases and J shed 3 bases, with 19 bases lying between them. CDR3 protein: CASNLEGLTNYEQYF. The CDR3 DNA is TGTGCCAGCAACCTAGAGGGACTGACAAACTACGAGCAGTACTTC.

This sequence joins TRBV7-9 and TRBJ2-1; 16 nucleotides match TRBD2. CDR3 length: 19 residues. After removal of 6 bases from V and 9 bases from J, the junction contained 17 bases not matched to a gene. Germline V gene data show CDR1 as SEHNR and CDR2 as FQNEAQ (reference sequence). The CDR3 is CASREPGLAGGPLYGEQFF. In nucleotides, the CDR3 is TGTGCCAGCAGAGAGCCGGGACTAGCGGGAGGGCCTTTATACGGTGAGCAGTTCTTC.